A single T cell receptor (beta chain) is shown here with its context. Some 30,000 T cell genomes, or around 0.2 ug DNA, went into the sorted-subset replicate PCRs. Some clones are missing from TCRdb's copy, which holds only in-frame ones; the method was immunoSEQ multiplex PCR. The sample shows 2 million to 2.5 million clones, more than 85% of them seen only once. The data derive from a study of shared clonotypes between healthy human individuals. In germline, CDR1 is MDHEN, CDR2 SYDVKM. Trimming took off 2 bases at V and 6 bases at J, with 11 bases between the two ends. The CDR3 is 14 residues long. The chain joins TRBV28 to TRBJ2-1; D perhaps matches TRBD2 (5 bases). This receptor was obtained from a man younger than 30 in good health. Some clones in this sample may be carry-over from other donors' samples. Sequenced: naive CD4+ T cells from PBMCs. Described subset: CD45RA+ positively selected. CDR3 sequence (DNA): TGTGCCAGCAGTTTAATGGCGAGCGGCAATGAGCAGTTCTTC. It translates to CASSLMASGNEQFF.